These 4 T cell receptor beta chains were sequenced from one sample in a study of shared clonotypes between healthy human individuals. Naive CD8 cells, CD45RO-negative and positively selected for CCR7, excluded terminally differentiated effector memory CD45RA+ cells. Only in-frame clones appear in the TCRdb table, and some are missing; sequencing was by immunoSEQ multiplex PCR. The data contain about 2 million clones, about 95% of them singletons. Sequenced material: naive CD8+ T cells sorted from blood. These receptor sequences come from a man in his late teens or twenties in good health.

On this clone: Other DNA sequences from this sample encode an identical CDR3 as well. V is TRBV2 and J is TRBJ2-2; no clear D gene. The CDR3 consists of 14 residues. Germline lookup yields CDR1 SNHLY and CDR2 FYNNEI. Trimming removed 2 bases at V and 2 bases at J, with 6 bases between. CDR3 in DNA: TGTGCCAGCAGTGAATCAGAAAACACCGGGGAGCTGTTTTTT. Protein sequence: CASSESENTGELFF.

This chain connects TRBV27 to TRBJ2-5; either TRBD1 or TRBD2 may supply D (5 bases each). The germline CDR1 and CDR2 sequences are MNHEY and SMNVEV (reference sequence). The germline V and J ends were trimmed by 0 bases and 7 bases, with 15 bases remaining between them. This CDR3 has 15 residues. CDR3 DNA: TGTGCCAGCAGTTTATCGGGTAACGGGGCCTGGACCCAGTACTTC. It translates to CASSLSGNGAWTQYF.

The chain is built from TRBV7-8 and TRBJ1-5; TRBD1 might be the D (5 bases). V was pared by 5 bases and J by 0 bases, with 23 bases between. This CDR3 has 19 residues. Germline V CDR1 and CDR2: SGHVS, FQNEAQ. The CDR3 is CASSPLFAGDRHSNQPQHF. The CDR3 DNA sequence: TGTGCCAGCAGCCCCCTGTTTGCGGGGGATCGCCATAGCAATCAGCCCCAGCATTTT.

V and J are TRBV10-3 and TRBJ1-2; TRBD1 aligns across 12 bases. V shed 2 bases and J 8 bases; nucleotides not matched to a gene: 6. Germline V gene lookup returns CDR1 ENHRY and CDR2 SYGVKD. The CDR3 is made up of 15 amino acids. Written as DNA, the CDR3 is TGTGCCATCAGTGAGCCGGGACAGGGGGCGAAGGGCTACACCTTC. Protein sequence: CAISEPGQGAKGYTF.